Listed here is a single T cell receptor beta chain. Its cognate antigen is unknown. This specimen belongs to a study of T cells in localized non-small cell lung cancer. Libraries were prepared by immunoSEQ multiplex PCR; TCRdb keeps only in-frame clonotypes and omits some of them. Of approximately 11,000 clones in the sample, 70% to 85% were seen once. Germline values: CDR1 LNHNV, CDR2 YYDKDF (reference sequence). There are 15 residues in the CDR3. V lost 0 bases to trimming and J lost 3 bases; unmatched junction nucleotides: 4. Findings of the study overall: The study sequenced only one region of the tumor. As a result, intratumor heterogeneity could not be excluded and remains possible. Greater T cell density in blood accompanied longer overall survival. Tumor showed lower T cell clonality than uninvolved adjacent lung, where it was highest. A median of approximately 54 clones ranked among the top 100 in tumor appeared in adjacent lung.

The material was peripheral blood, obtained before any cancer treatment. The chain couples TRBV15 to TRBJ1-2, with TRBD1 matching 7 bases. The origin of this receptor is a male donor older than 55 with stage I lung adenocarcinoma. This CDR3 is CATSRETGVDYGYTF. The CDR3 region has the DNA TGTGCCACCAGCAGAGAAACAGGGGTGGACTATGGCTACACCTTC.